A single sample gave rise to the 21 T cell receptor beta chains below, sequenced in a study of T cell responses to AZD1222 COVID-19 vaccine. Here immunoSEQ multiplex PCR was the method, and the copy in TCRdb shows in-frame clones only, minus some. Among roughly 180,000 clones listed, 75% to 90% were seen once. The sequences come from peripheral blood, collected on day 0 of MenACWY control vaccination. The receptors derive from an adult in good health.

In its sample, this clone was seen a few times. The chain links TRBV28 to TRBJ1-3, with D possibly TRBD1 on 5 matching bases. Germline CDR1 is MDHEN and CDR2 is SYDVKM. Trimming left V 2 bases short and J 0 bases short, with 11 bases between. This CDR3 spans 16 amino acids. CDR3 bases: TGTGCCAGCAGTTTAGGCAGGGCCCTCTCTGGAAACACCATATATTTT. This sequence encodes CASSLGRALSGNTIYF.

The V call is TRBV5-1, the J call TRBJ1-1, with D unresolved. Germline-derived CDR1 and CDR2 are SGHRS and YFSETQ. This CDR3 spans 13 amino acids. V gave up 0 bases and J gave up 3 bases, with 6 bases separating them. The CDR3 sequence: CASSLGKDTEAFF. The CDR3 nucleotides read TGCGCCAGCAGCTTGGGGAAGGACACTGAAGCTTTCTTT.

The gene calls are TRBV19 and TRBJ1-3; D uncertain. Trimming removed 8 bases from V and 0 bases from J, with 11 bases in between. Germline V gene lookup returns CDR1 LNHDA and CDR2 SQIVND (reference sequence). This CDR3 spans 14 amino acids. CDR3 amino acids: CASGLPSSGNTIYF. CDR3 bases: TGTGCCAGTGGACTGCCAAGCTCTGGAAACACCATATATTTT.

CDR3 in DNA: TGTGCCAGCCGTCCCGGGACAGGGGGCGCAGGAGGGAACACTGAAGCTTTCTTT. Translation: CASRPGTGGAGGNTEAFF. The chain couples TRBV2 to TRBJ1-1; 12 positions agree with TRBD1. CDR1 SNHLY and CDR2 FYNNEI come from the germline V gene. The CDR3 spans 18 residues. J was trimmed by 1 base and V by 8 bases; bases with no gene match: 14.

The chain links TRBV7-9 to TRBJ1-6; TRBD1 might be the D (6 bases). In germline, CDR1 is SEHNR, CDR2 FQNEAQ (reference sequence). Deletions cut 4 bases from V and 8 bases from J, with 9 bases between. CDR3 length equals 13 residues. For the CDR3, the DNA is TGTGCCAGCAGCTCACAGGGAGATTCACCCCTCCACTTT. Its translation is CASSSQGDSPLHF.

The V gene is TRBV28, the J gene TRBJ2-7; TRBD1 matches 9 bases. The V segment lost 8 bases and the J segment 5 bases; nucleotides outside the gene matches: 4. Germline lookup yields CDR1 MDHEN and CDR2 SYDVKM. The CDR3 has 12 residues. CDR3 sequence reads: CASEGTGNEQYF. CDR3 in DNA: TGTGCCAGCGAAGGGACAGGGAACGAGCAGTACTTC.

The chain recombines TRBV5-1 with TRBJ2-1, with D unclear. Germline V gene lookup returns CDR1 SGHRS and CDR2 YFSETQ. The CDR3 totals 16 residues. V gave up 3 bases and J gave up 2 bases, with 15 bases separating them. Here the CDR3 reads CASSSTKEDPYNEQFF. The CDR3 region has the DNA TGCGCCAGCAGCTCCACCAAAGAGGACCCCTACAATGAGCAGTTCTTC.

The chain carries TRBV5-4 and TRBJ1-2, with TRBD1 as a possible D gene (6 bases). Germline CDR1 is SGHNT and CDR2 is YYREEE (reference sequence). Between the trimmed V and J ends, which lost 4 bases and 7 bases, there was a span of 20 bases. The CDR3 has 15 amino acids. CDR3 sequence (DNA): TGTGCCAGCAGCCACAACGTTGAAGGGGGGGGTGGCTACACCTTC. This encodes CASSHNVEGGGGYTF.

The chain employs TRBV6-2 or TRBV6-3 and TRBJ2-7; 12 bases match TRBD1. Germline CDR1 is MNHEY and CDR2 is SVGEGT. The V segment lost 5 bases and the J segment 5 bases; nucleotides outside the gene matches: 10. CDR3 length: 16 residues. The CDR3: CASSPGRDRGLHEQYF. In DNA form, the CDR3 reads TGTGCCAGCAGTCCAGGCAGGGACAGGGGGCTCCACGAGCAGTACTTC.

The chain couples TRBV9 to TRBJ2-7; TRBD1 or TRBD2 may be the D gene (5 bases each). V lost 0 bases and J 4 bases, leaving 14 bases between the germline ends. The CDR3 has 15 amino acids. Germline CDR1 SGDLS, CDR2 YYNGEE. The CDR3 DNA reads TGTGCCAGCAGCGTAGTGTCAGGGAGTCTATACGAGCAGTACTTC. Its translation: CASSVVSGSLYEQYF.

The gene calls are TRBV28 and TRBJ1-2; possibly TRBD1 for D (5 bases). The CDR3 sequence is 12 residues long. Trimming left V 10 bases short and J 6 bases short, with 15 bases between. Per germline, CDR1 MDHEN and CDR2 SYDVKM. The CDR3 is CATRWGYDGYTF. The CDR3 DNA sequence: TGTGCCACCAGGTGGGGGTACGATGGCTACACCTTC.

This chain links TRBV7-2 with TRBJ2-3, with D uncertain. The CDR3 consists of 13 residues. The V end lost 1 base, the J end lost 5 bases, and 7 bases lay between the germline ends. CDR1 SGHTA and CDR2 FQGNSA come from the germline V gene. In nucleotides, the CDR3 is TGTGCCAGCAGCTTAGTAACCGGAGATACGCAGTATTTT. It translates to CASSLVTGDTQYF.

The chain is built from TRBV30 and TRBJ2-1, with D unclear. Germline V CDR1 and CDR2: GTSNPN, SVGIG (reference sequence). The CDR3 is 13 amino acids. V was trimmed by 5 bases and J by 6 bases, leaving 14 bases between them. The CDR3 DNA reads as TGTGCCTGGGCTCGGTTAGAAGGCAATGAGCAGTTCTTC. This gives the protein CAWARLEGNEQFF.

The V gene is TRBV7-6, the J gene TRBJ2-2, with D maybe TRBD2 (6 bases). Germline-derived CDR1 and CDR2 are SGHVS and FNYEAQ. With 5 bases removed from V and 2 bases from J, the gap between germline ends came to 15 bases. CDR3 size: 16 residues. CDR3 loop: CASSRMPGTNTGELFF. CDR3 nucleotides: TGTGCCAGCAGCCGCATGCCGGGGACTAACACCGGGGAGCTGTTTTTT.

This chain uses TRBV5-1 with TRBJ1-3; D perhaps matches TRBD1 (5 bases). V lost 3 bases and J lost 0, with 13 bases in between. Germline assignment: CDR1 SGHRS and CDR2 YFSETQ. This CDR3 has 16 amino acids. In DNA, the CDR3 is TGCGCCAGCAGCTGGGGACCGGGGGACTCTGGAAACACCATATATTTT. Its translation is CASSWGPGDSGNTIYF. Variable domain in full (rest from reference TRBV5-1 and TRBJ1-3): KAGVTQTPRYLIKTRGQQVTLSCSPISGHRSVSWYQQTPGQGLQFLFEYFSETQRNKGNFPGRFSGRQFSNSRSEMNVSTLELGDSALYLCASSWGPGDSGNTIYFGEGSWLTVV.

The rearrangement links TRBV7-7 to TRBJ2-7; 8 positions match TRBD1. Looked up from germline, CDR1 is SSHAT and CDR2 is FNYEAQ (reference sequence). Trimming at V came to 3 bases and at J to 3 bases, leaving 1 base not matched to a gene. This CDR3 spans 13 amino acids. In DNA form, the CDR3 reads TGTGCCAGCAGCTTCGGACAGGGCTACGAGCAGTACTTC. It translates to CASSFGQGYEQYF.

This chain links TRBV9 with TRBJ2-1, with D possibly being TRBD2 (6 bases). The CDR3 has 15 amino acids. CDR1 SGDLS and CDR2 YYNGEE come from the germline V gene. With 4 bases removed from V and 4 bases from J, the gap between germline ends came to 15 bases. The CDR3 sequence is CASSTSSGVYNEQFF. CDR3 coding DNA: TGTGCCAGCAGCACTTCATCGGGAGTGTACAATGAGCAGTTCTTC. Drawing the rest from reference TRBV9 and TRBJ2-1, the complete variable domain is DSGVTQTPKHLITATGQRVTLRCSPRSGDLSVYWYQQSLDQGLQFLIQYYNGEERAKGNILERFSAQQFPDLHSELNLSSLELGDSALYFCASSTSSGVYNEQFFGPGTRLTVL.

J is TRBJ2-2 and V is TRBV6-5; D ambiguous. V was shortened by 4 bases and J by 7 bases, with 13 bases between the two germline ends. Germline V CDR1 and CDR2: MNHEY, SVGAGI. This CDR3 is 14 amino acids long. The CDR3 region is CASSSLSPYGELFF. The DNA of the CDR3 is TGTGCCAGCAGTTCATTATCCCCTTACGGGGAGCTGTTTTTT.

The J gene is TRBJ1-4, the V gene TRBV2; D ambiguous. The CDR3 has 13 residues. The germline V gene has CDR1 SNHLY and CDR2 FYNNEI. V was clipped by 2 bases and J by 5 bases, with 6 bases between them. The CDR3 nucleotides are TGTGCCAGCAGTGAATTGGTCAATGAAAAACTGTTTTTT. Protein sequence: CASSELVNEKLFF.

The rearrangement uses TRBV7-3 and TRBJ2-5; D remains unclear. Germline CDR1 is SGHTA and CDR2 is FQGTGA. CDR3 length equals 13 residues. The ends were cut back, 0 bases at V and 2 bases at J, with 4 bases in the middle. DNA for the CDR3: TGTGCCAGCAGCTTAACCTGGCAAGAGACCCAGTACTTC. Translation gives CASSLTWQETQYF.

This sequence joins TRBV2 and TRBJ1-1; TRBD1 matches 9 bases. V lost 7 bases to trimming and J lost 7 bases; unmatched junction nucleotides: 10. Per the germline V gene, CDR1 is SNHLY and CDR2 is FYNNEI. The CDR3 loop spans 14 amino acids. The DNA for the CDR3 is TGTGCCAGCAAGACAGGGGGATTGGGAGGTGAAGCTTTCTTT. Encoded protein: CASKTGGLGGEAFF.